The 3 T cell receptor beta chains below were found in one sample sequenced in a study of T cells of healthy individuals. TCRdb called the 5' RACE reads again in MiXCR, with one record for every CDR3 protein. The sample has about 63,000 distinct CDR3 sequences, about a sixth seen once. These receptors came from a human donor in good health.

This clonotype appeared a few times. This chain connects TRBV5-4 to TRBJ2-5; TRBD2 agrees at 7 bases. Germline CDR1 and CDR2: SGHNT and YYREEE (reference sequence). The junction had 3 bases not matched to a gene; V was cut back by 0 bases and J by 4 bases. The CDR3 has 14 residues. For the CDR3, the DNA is TGTGCCAGCAGCTTGGAGCGGGAACCAGAGACCCAGTACTTC. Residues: CASSLEREPETQYF. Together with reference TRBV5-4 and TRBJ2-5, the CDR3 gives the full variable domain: ETGVTQSPTHLIKTRGQQVTLRCSSQSGHNTVSWYQQALGQGPQFIFQYYREEENGRGNFPPRFSGLQFPNYSSELNVNALELDDSALYLCASSLEREPETQYFGPGTRLLVL.

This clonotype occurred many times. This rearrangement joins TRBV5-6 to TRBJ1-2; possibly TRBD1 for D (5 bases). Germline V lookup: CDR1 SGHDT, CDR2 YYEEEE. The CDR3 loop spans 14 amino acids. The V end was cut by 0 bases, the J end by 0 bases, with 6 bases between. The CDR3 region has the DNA TGTGCCAGCAGCTTGGACAGGTCTAACTATGGCTACACCTTC. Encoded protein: CASSLDRSNYGYTF.

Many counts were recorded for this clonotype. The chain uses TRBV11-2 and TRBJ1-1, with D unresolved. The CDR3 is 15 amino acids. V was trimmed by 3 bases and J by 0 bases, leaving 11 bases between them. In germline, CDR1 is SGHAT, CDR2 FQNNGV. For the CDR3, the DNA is TGTGCCAGCAGCTTGAGTTTAGGTTTGAACACTGAAGCTTTCTTT. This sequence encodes CASSLSLGLNTEAFF.